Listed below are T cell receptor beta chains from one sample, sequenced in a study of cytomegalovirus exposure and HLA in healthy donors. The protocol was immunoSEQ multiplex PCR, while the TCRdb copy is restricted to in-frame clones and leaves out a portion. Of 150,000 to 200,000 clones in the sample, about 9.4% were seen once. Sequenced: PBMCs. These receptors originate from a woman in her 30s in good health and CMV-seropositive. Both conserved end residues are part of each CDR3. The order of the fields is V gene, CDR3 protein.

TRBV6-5 CANLQGAGTEAFF
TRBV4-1 CASSQEAARDTNQPQHF
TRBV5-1 CASSPRQAYNEQFF
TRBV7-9 CASSLGLAGHYEQYF
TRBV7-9 CASSPPSGGGLAKNIQYF
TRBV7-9 CASSSSGAGDSTDTQYF
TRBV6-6 CASRTGKDGYTF
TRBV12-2 CASRRCMETVLNFSYNEQFF
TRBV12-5 CASGLLAEGIYYEQYF
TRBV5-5 CASERDRGGEKLFF
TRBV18 CASSPPSGDYGYTF
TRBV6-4 CASSRSGGDYEQYF
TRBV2 CASNSQGVDSPLHF
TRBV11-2 CASSPSVWDNEQFF
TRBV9 CASPEWGTGQISGANVLTF
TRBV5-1 CASSVGTSIDTQYF
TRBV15 CATSSVRGVRDIQYF
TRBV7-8 CASSPNYGGGPSQGQFF
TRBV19 CASSKGQATSGANVLTF
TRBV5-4 CASSSAWEGAAFF